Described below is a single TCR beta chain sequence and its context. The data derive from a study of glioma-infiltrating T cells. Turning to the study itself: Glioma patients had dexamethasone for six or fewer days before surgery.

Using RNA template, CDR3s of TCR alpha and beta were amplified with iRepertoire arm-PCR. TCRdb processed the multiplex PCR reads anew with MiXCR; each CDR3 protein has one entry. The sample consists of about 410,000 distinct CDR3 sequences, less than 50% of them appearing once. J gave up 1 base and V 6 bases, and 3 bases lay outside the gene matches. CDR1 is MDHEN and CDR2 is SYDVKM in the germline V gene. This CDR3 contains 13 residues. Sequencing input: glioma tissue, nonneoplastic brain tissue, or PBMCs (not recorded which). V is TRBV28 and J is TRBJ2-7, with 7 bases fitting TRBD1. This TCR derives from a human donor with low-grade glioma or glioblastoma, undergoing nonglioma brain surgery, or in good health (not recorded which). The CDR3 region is CASRPQGSYEQYF. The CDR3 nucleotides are TGTGCCAGCAGGCCACAGGGGTCCTACGAGCAGTACTTC.